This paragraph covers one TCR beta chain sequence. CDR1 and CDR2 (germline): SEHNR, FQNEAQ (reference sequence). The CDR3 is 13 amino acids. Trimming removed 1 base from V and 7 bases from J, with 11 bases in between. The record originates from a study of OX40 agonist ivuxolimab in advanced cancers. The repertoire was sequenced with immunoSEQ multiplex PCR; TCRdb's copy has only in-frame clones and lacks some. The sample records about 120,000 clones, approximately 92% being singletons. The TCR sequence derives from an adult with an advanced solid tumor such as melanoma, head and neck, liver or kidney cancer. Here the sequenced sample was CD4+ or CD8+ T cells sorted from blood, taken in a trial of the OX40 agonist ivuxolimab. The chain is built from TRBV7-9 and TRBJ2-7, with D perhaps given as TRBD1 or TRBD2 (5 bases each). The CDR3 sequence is CASSLGQWGEQYF. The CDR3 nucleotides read TGTGCCAGCAGCTTAGGCCAGTGGGGGGAGCAGTACTTC.